These 14 T cell receptor beta chains were sequenced from one sample in a study of monozygotic twins with inflammatory bowel disease. TCRdb reprocessed the 5' RACE reads, keeping one entry per CDR3 protein, no DNA. Its listing shows around 40,000 distinct CDR3 sequences. Sequencing was carried out using blood. The origin of the receptors is a human donor with ulcerative colitis or Crohn's disease, or a healthy co-twin of an affected twin (not recorded which).

CDR3 sequence reads: CASSVGRNSYEQYF. This sequence joins TRBV9 and TRBJ2-7. The CDR3 length is 14 residues. Germline CDR1 reads SGDLS; CDR2 reads YYNGEE.

This sequence joins TRBV5-4 and TRBJ1-1. Germline V gives CDR1 SGHNT, CDR2 YYREEE (reference sequence). The CDR3 contains 14 residues. The CDR3: CASSLMHRNTEAFF.

The chain has TRBV28 and TRBJ1-2; no DNA is available, so the TRBD1 call from TCRdb remains unchecked. Per germline, CDR1 MDHEN and CDR2 SYDVKM. CDR3 size: 13 residues. CDR3 amino acids: CASGKLQGGGYTF.

The V and J genes are TRBV5-5 and TRBJ2-1. Germline CDR1 and CDR2: SGHKS and YYEKEE (reference sequence). This CDR3 is built from 15 residues. The CDR3 is CASSLGGGQGNEQFF.

Here the CDR3 reads CASSEFGAGELFF. V gene TRBV25-1 combines with J gene TRBJ2-2. The germline CDR1 and CDR2 sequences are MGHDK and SYGVNS. The CDR3 extends over 13 amino acids. Complete variable domain (other parts from reference TRBV25-1 and TRBJ2-2): EADIYQTPRYLVIGTGKKITLECSQTMGHDKMYWYQQDPGMELHLIHYSYGVNSTEKGDLSSESTVSRIRTEHFPLTLESARPSHTSQYLCASSEFGAGELFFGEGSRLTVL.

The chain carries TRBV28 and TRBJ1-1. The CDR3 spans 13 residues. The germline CDR1 and CDR2 sequences are MDHEN and SYDVKM. This chain's CDR3 is CASRPPAYTEAFF.

The J gene is TRBJ2-7, the V gene TRBV3-1. Looked up from germline, CDR1 is LGHDT and CDR2 is YNNKEL (reference sequence). The CDR3 covers 12 residues. The CDR3 sequence is CASSRSPQEQYF.

This chain links TRBV20-1 with TRBJ2-7; absent DNA, TCRdb's TRBD2 call cannot be checked. Germline V gene sequence: CDR1 DFQATT, CDR2 SNEGSKA (reference sequence). This CDR3 is 13 amino acids long. The chain's CDR3 is CSAQPLDFYEQYF.

The V and J genes are TRBV5-8 and TRBJ2-7; TCRdb gives TRBD1 as the D gene, but with no DNA this cannot be confirmed. CDR3 size: 16 residues. The V gene's germline CDR1 is SGHTS and CDR2 YDEGEE. CDR3 amino acids: CASSLGAGGFDYEQYF. Full variable domain (missing parts from reference TRBV5-8 and TRBJ2-7): EAGVTQSPTHLIKTRGQQATLRCSPISGHTSVYWYQQALGLGLQFLLWYDEGEERNRGNFPPRFSGRQFPNYSSELNVNALELEDSALYLCASSLGAGGFDYEQYFGPGTRLTVT.

This sequence joins TRBV11-2 and TRBJ1-1; without DNA, the TCRdb call of TRBD1 cannot be checked. Germline V gives CDR1 SGHAT, CDR2 FQNNGV. CDR3 size: 13 residues. CDR3 region: CASSLGDREGAFF.

The J gene is TRBJ2-3, the V gene TRBV4-3; TCRdb lists TRBD2, though no DNA is available to test this call. The CDR3 totals 14 residues. CDR1 and CDR2 from the germline V gene are LGHNA and YSLEER. CDR3 amino acids: CARQAGGSADTQYF.

The chain combines TRBV6-5 with TRBJ1-6. The CDR3 totals 15 residues. Per germline, CDR1 MNHEY and CDR2 SVGAGI. This chain's CDR3 is CASSYSKQENSPLHF.

The chain uses TRBV4-2 and TRBJ2-4; absent DNA, TCRdb's TRBD2 call cannot be checked. CDR3 size: 17 residues. Looked up from germline, CDR1 is LGHNA and CDR2 is YNFKEQ. The CDR3 spells CASSEELAGLAKNIQYF.

The genes are TRBV3-1 and TRBJ1-5; TCRdb returns TRBD1, unconfirmable since there is no DNA. CDR1 is LGHDT and CDR2 is YNNKEL in the germline V gene (reference sequence). The CDR3 spans 13 residues. The CDR3 sequence: CASSRTGNQPQHF.